This T cell receptor beta chain comes out of a study of cytomegalovirus exposure and HLA in healthy donors. Use of 60 Vbeta and 13 Jbeta primers characterized the PCR. Sequencing used immunoSEQ multiplex PCR; TCRdb keeps in-frame clones, though not all of them. The table includes 100,000 to 150,000 clones, roughly 17% detected once. Germline V CDR1 and CDR2: SGHVS, FNYEAQ. V shed 3 bases, J shed 8 bases, and the junction held 12 bases outside the gene matches. The CDR3 has 17 amino acids. This sequence originates from a female donor in good health and CMV-seropositive. This rearrangement joins TRBV7-6 to TRBJ1-4; 10 bases match TRBD1. Sequenced material: PBMCs. The chain's CDR3 is CASSLTGTGAPGEKLFF. The CDR3 DNA follows: TGTGCCAGCAGCTTGACCGGGACAGGGGCCCCCGGGGAAAAACTGTTTTTT.